Listed below are T cell receptor beta chains from one sample, sequenced in a study of T cells in Graves' hyperthyroidism and ophthalmopathy. TCRdb fed the multiplex PCR reads into MiXCR, producing one record per CDR3 protein. Of about 690,000 distinct CDR3 sequences in the sample, 15% to 20% are singletons; the top ten hold roughly a sixth. Sequences were obtained from blood. The source is a man aged 45-60 years with Graves' hyperthyroidism. The CDR3 runs from the conserved cysteine through the conserved F or W. The D gene is left open where the match is weak. Rows may omit the clone size; those that give it use once, few, many or a size class.

V: TRBV7-2
size: many
J: TRBJ1-6
D: TRBD1
DNA: TGTGCCAGCAGCCCGTATCAGGGGGCACGGAATTCACCCCTCCACTTT
CDR3: CASSPYQGARNSPLHF

V: TRBV5-1
size: .
J: TRBJ1-1
D: .
DNA: TGCGCCAGCAGCTTGGCCGGGACACTTGAAGCTTTCTTT
CDR3: CASSLAGTLEAFF

V: TRBV28
size: .
J: TRBJ2-2
D: .
DNA: TGTGCCAGCAGTTTAAGGGGGGTGACTGGCGGGGAGCTGTTTTTT
CDR3: CASSLRGVTGGELFF

V: TRBV10-3
size: few
J: TRBJ2-3
D: TRBD1
DNA: TGTGCCATCAGCGGACAGGGACGCACAGATACGCAGTATTTT
CDR3: CAISGQGRTDTQYF

V: TRBV30
size: many
J: TRBJ1-6
D: .
DNA: TGTGCCTGGAGTGTAATGTCACCCCTCCACTTT
CDR3: CAWSVMSPLHF

V: TRBV11-1
size: many
J: TRBJ1-1
D: TRBD1
DNA: TGTGCCAGCAGCTATCAGGGGGGGCCGTGGCGGAACACTGAAGCTTTCTTT
CDR3: CASSYQGGPWRNTEAFF

V: TRBV28
size: few
J: TRBJ2-3
D: TRBD1
DNA: TGTGCCAGCAGTTTGGCAGGGGGCGCAAATACGCAGTATTTT
CDR3: CASSLAGGANTQYF

V: TRBV5-1
size: few
J: TRBJ2-7
D: .
DNA: TGCGCCAGCAGCTCCCAGGGTCCGAAGTCCTACGAGCAGTACTTC
CDR3: CASSSQGPKSYEQYF

V: TRBV7-9
size: .
J: TRBJ2-2
D: .
DNA: TGTGCCAGCAACCTTAAATTCGGGGAGCTGTTTTTT
CDR3: CASNLKFGELFF

V: TRBV20-1
size: few
J: TRBJ2-7
D: TRBD2
DNA: TGCAGTGCTAGAGATCGGGCGGGAGGTTCCTACGAGCAGTACTTC
CDR3: CSARDRAGGSYEQYF

V: TRBV11-3
size: many
J: TRBJ1-3
D: .
DNA: TGTGCCAGCAGCTTCGAGACGAATGCTGGAAACACCATATATTTT
CDR3: CASSFETNAGNTIYF

V: TRBV7-9
size: few
J: TRBJ1-3
D: .
DNA: TGTGCCAGCAGCCCGTTACGGGGGGGAACTGGAAACACCATATATTTT
CDR3: CASSPLRGGTGNTIYF

V: TRBV7-9
size: .
J: TRBJ1-3
D: TRBD1
DNA: TGTGCCAGCAGCTCACCGACAGGGGGCTTGGGAAACACCATATATTTT
CDR3: CASSSPTGGLGNTIYF

V: TRBV4-1
size: .
J: TRBJ1-1
D: TRBD1
DNA: TGCGCCAGCAGCCAAGACCGGACAGGAACCATGAACACTGAAGCTTTCTTT
CDR3: CASSQDRTGTMNTEAFF

V: TRBV5-1
size: many
J: TRBJ2-7
D: .
DNA: TGCGCCAGCAGCCCGGAGTACGGCCTCGAAGGGGAGCAGTACTTC
CDR3: CASSPEYGLEGEQYF

V: TRBV20-1
size: .
J: TRBJ1-1
D: .
DNA: TGCAGTGCTAGAGTAGAAGTGGGGCAGAGGGCTTTCTTT
CDR3: CSARVEVGQRAFF

V: TRBV10-3
size: .
J: TRBJ2-7
D: .
DNA: TGTGCCATTATGGAAGGGGGGAGGCACGAGCAGTACTTC
CDR3: CAIMEGGRHEQYF

V: TRBV25-1
size: few
J: TRBJ1-2
D: .
DNA: TGTGCCGGCAGTAGGGGAGGGATCTATGGCTACACCTTC
CDR3: CAGSRGGIYGYTF

V: TRBV7-3
size: .
J: TRBJ2-1
D: .
DNA: TGTGCCAGCAGCCCGTACTCGAGCGGCACCTACAATGAGCAGTTCTTC
CDR3: CASSPYSSGTYNEQFF

V: TRBV10-3
size: .
J: TRBJ1-4
D: .
DNA: TGTGCCATCAGTGTTACGAATGAAAAACTGTTTTTT
CDR3: CAISVTNEKLFF

V: TRBV6-2/TRBV6-3
size: many
J: TRBJ2-1
D: .
DNA: TGTGCCAGCACCCTTGGAGGTTCCTACAATGAGCAGTTCTTC
CDR3: CASTLGGSYNEQFF

V: TRBV24-1
size: many
J: TRBJ1-2
D: .
DNA: TGTGCCACCAGTGCTACAGGAGTTGATGGCTACACCTTC
CDR3: CATSATGVDGYTF

V: TRBV28
size: .
J: TRBJ1-2
D: .
DNA: TGTGCCAGCAGTTCTCTCTTTCGGGGGGCGGACTATGGCTACACCTTC
CDR3: CASSSLFRGADYGYTF

V: TRBV27
size: .
J: TRBJ1-2
D: .
DNA: TGTGCCAGCAGTTTAAAACCGTCGGGCTATGGCTACACCTTC
CDR3: CASSLKPSGYGYTF

V: TRBV6-2/TRBV6-3
size: few
J: TRBJ1-2
D: .
DNA: TGTGCCAGCAGTTACGGGGGGCCGGACTATGGCTACACCTTC
CDR3: CASSYGGPDYGYTF

V: TRBV11-2
size: many
J: TRBJ2-7
D: .
DNA: TGTGCCAGCAGCTTACAGGGCGGCGGCTACGAGCAGTACTTC
CDR3: CASSLQGGGYEQYF

V: TRBV24-1
size: .
J: TRBJ2-1
D: .
DNA: TGTGCCACCAGTGATATTACAGGGAGCTCCTACAATGAGCAGTTCTTC
CDR3: CATSDITGSSYNEQFF

V: TRBV18
size: few
J: TRBJ2-1
D: TRBD1
DNA: TGTGCCAGCTCACCTAGGACAGGGGATGAGCAGTTCTTC
CDR3: CASSPRTGDEQFF

V: TRBV20-1
size: few
J: TRBJ2-3
D: .
DNA: TGCAGTGCTAGAGTTGGATATACGCAGTATTTT
CDR3: CSARVGYTQYF

V: TRBV10-1
size: few
J: TRBJ2-2
D: .
DNA: TGCGCCAGCAGTGGGGGACAGAACACCGGGGAGCTGTTTTTT
CDR3: CASSGGQNTGELFF

V: TRBV5-1
size: few
J: TRBJ2-7
D: TRBD2
DNA: TGCGCCAGCAGCTCCTTGCCCAATAGCGGGGGAAGCTCCTACGAGCAGTACTTC
CDR3: CASSSLPNSGGSSYEQYF

V: TRBV4-2
size: few
J: TRBJ1-2
D: .
DNA: TGTGCCAGCAGCCAAGGGGACCTGACGAACTATGGCTACACCTTC
CDR3: CASSQGDLTNYGYTF

V: TRBV18
size: many
J: TRBJ1-2
D: .
DNA: TGTGCCAGCTCACCACCGAACGGGGCCGATGGCTACACCTTC
CDR3: CASSPPNGADGYTF

V: TRBV11-2
size: many
J: TRBJ2-7
D: .
DNA: TGTGCCAGCAGCTTCCTATTACGGGAGCAGTACTTC
CDR3: CASSFLLREQYF

V: TRBV4-3
size: .
J: TRBJ2-7
D: .
DNA: TGCGCCAGCAGCCAAGATCTGCCAGGGCCTATATTCTACGAGCAGTACTTC
CDR3: CASSQDLPGPIFYEQYF

V: TRBV14
size: many
J: TRBJ2-2
D: TRBD2
DNA: TGTGCCAGCAGCATTTTAGCGGGAGTTGGCACCGGGGAGCTGTTTTTT
CDR3: CASSILAGVGTGELFF

V: TRBV30
size: few
J: TRBJ2-1
D: TRBD2
DNA: TGTGCCTGGAGTGATGGAGCGGGAATGTCCTACAATGAGCAGTTCTTC
CDR3: CAWSDGAGMSYNEQFF